These 3 T cell receptor beta chains were all obtained from the same sample, sequenced in a study of shared clonotypes between healthy human individuals. Only in-frame clones appear in the TCRdb table, and some are missing; sequencing was by immunoSEQ multiplex PCR. This repertoire shows 2,500,000 or so clones, around 93% found once; its top ten account for approximately 0.41%. The sequencing sample was made of naive CD4+ T cells from PBMCs. The subset: CD45RA+ positively selected. The source is a man aged 18-30 years in good health. Some clones in this sample may be carry-over from other donors' samples.

This clone was detected only once. The V gene is TRBV6-5, the J gene TRBJ1-2, with 11 bases lining up with TRBD1. The CDR3 has 16 residues. J gave up 5 bases and V 3 bases, and 8 bases lay outside the gene matches. Germline assignment: CDR1 MNHEY and CDR2 SVGAGI. CDR3 protein: CASSYSPGQGGYGYTF. CDR3 DNA sequence: TGTGCCAGCAGTTATTCACCGGGACAGGGGGGTTATGGCTACACCTTC.

The rearrangement uses TRBV14 and TRBJ2-7; perhaps TRBD1 as D (5 bases). The CDR3 contains 14 residues. The germline gives CDR1 SGHDN, CDR2 FVKESK. V dropped 3 bases and J dropped 4 bases, with 13 bases sitting between them. CDR3 in amino acids: CASSQLDTTYEQYF. The CDR3 coding sequence is TGTGCCAGCAGCCAGTTGGACACCACATACGAGCAGTACTTC.

The chain combines TRBV27 with TRBJ2-7; D tentatively reads TRBD1 or TRBD2 (5 bases each). Trimming stripped 7 bases from V and 4 bases from J, with 14 bases between. Per the germline V gene, CDR1 is MNHEY and CDR2 is SMNVEV (reference sequence). This CDR3 has 13 amino acids. In DNA form, the CDR3 reads TGTGCCAGCAAAGCTCAGGGCGGGTACGAGCAGTACTTC. This codes for CASKAQGGYEQYF.